The source of this T cell receptor beta chain is a study of identifying expanded T cells in peripheral blood. This clone has only one observation. Its antigen remains unidentified. Clones were read by immunoSEQ multiplex PCR, and TCRdb kept only the in-frame ones, dropping some. The sample gives over 70,000 clones, about 88% of which show up once; 15% to 20% is in the top ten. Healthy donors had no documented immune events, such as infections, while sampled. The study, taken as a whole, reports: Technical replicates showed about 1.1 changed clones; two weeks roughly 18; four weeks 19. Across healthy donors, higher total template counts meant significantly greater approximately two-week count variance.

The CDR3 is made up of 14 amino acids. Trimming shortened V by 6 bases and J by 0 bases, and 10 bases separated the two germline ends. The germline CDR1 and CDR2 sequences are MNHNS and SASEGT. The sequencing input was blood. The TCR comes from a person aged 18 to 70 in good health. The rearrangement links TRBV6-1 to TRBJ2-3; D is perhaps TRBD1 (6 bases). CDR3 sequence reads: CASRPGHSTDTQYF. The CDR3 nucleotides are TGTGCCAGCAGGCCGGGACACAGCACAGATACGCAGTATTTT.